These 10 T cell receptor beta chains came from one sample sequenced in a study of graft-versus-host responses after intestinal transplantation. Data came from immunoSEQ multiplex PCR; TCRdb stores just in-frame clones and leaves some out. Of approximately 70,000 clones in the sample, approximately 88% were seen once. Their cognate antigens are unknown. This sample comprised unstimulated CD8+ T cells sorted from spleen or lymph node cells, obtained before intestinal transplant. These receptors were taken from a human donor who received an intestinal transplant.

The chain has TRBV7-3 and TRBJ1-1, with a tentative D call TRBD1 (5 bases). Trimming stripped 1 base from V and 0 bases from J, with 18 bases between. Germline V gene sequence: CDR1 SGHTA, CDR2 FQGTGA. The CDR3 loop spans 18 amino acids. CDR3 sequence: CASSLKQVRQRLNTEAFF. The CDR3 nucleotides read TGTGCCAGCAGCTTAAAACAAGTCCGACAGAGACTGAACACTGAAGCTTTCTTT.

The chain joins TRBV8-2 to TRBJ2-6; the table's D gene call, TRBD1, was not cross checked with the DNA. TRBV8-2 is reported as a pseudogene. The CDR3 extends over 17 amino acids. CDR3 in amino acids: CGIIPKITQSRANVLTF. The CDR3 region has the DNA TGTGGCATCATACCCAAGATAACACAAAGTCGGGCCAACGTCCTGACTTTC.

The chain joins TRBV5-1 to TRBJ1-5; TRBD1 agrees at 9 bases. The CDR3 has 15 amino acids. The V segment lost 4 bases and the J segment 1 base; nucleotides outside the gene matches: 3. Germline V gives CDR1 SGHRS, CDR2 YFSETQ. As DNA, the CDR3 is TGCGCCAGCAGCCCCGGGACAGGGAGCAATCAGCCCCAGCATTTT. This gives the protein CASSPGTGSNQPQHF.

The chain combines TRBV5-1 with TRBJ1-2; D gene unclear. The V gene lost 0 bases and the J gene lost 7 bases, with 10 bases spanning the gap. CDR3 length: 13 residues. Germline-derived CDR1 and CDR2 are SGHRS and YFSETQ. The CDR3 DNA reads TGCGCCAGCAGCTTGGGCGGGGTCCGTGGCTACACCTTC. This sequence encodes CASSLGGVRGYTF.

The table lists this clone with a count of one. The chain links TRBV29-1 to TRBJ1-2; 7 nucleotides match TRBD1. Germline CDR1 and CDR2: SQVTM and ANQGSEA. This CDR3 comprises 15 residues. V dropped 5 bases and J dropped 0; count of bases not matched to a gene: 9. CDR3 nucleotides: TGCAGCGTTTGGGGACAGCTAGATTCTAACTATGGCTACACCTTC. Its protein is CSVWGQLDSNYGYTF.

The chain joins TRBV27 to TRBJ2-7; D is perhaps TRBD1 (5 bases). V lost 5 bases and J 5 bases, leaving 10 bases between the germline ends. The V gene's germline CDR1 is MNHEY and CDR2 SMNVEV (reference sequence). The CDR3 runs 12 residues. CDR3: CASSPQGDEQYF. The CDR3 bases are TGTGCCAGCAGTCCCCAGGGTGACGAGCAGTACTTC.

The chain joins TRBV29-1 to TRBJ1-4; D remains unclear. The V gene lost 6 bases and the J gene lost 3 bases, with 14 bases spanning the gap. Germline-derived CDR1 and CDR2 are SQVTM and ANQGSEA. The CDR3 spans 14 residues. CDR3 region: CSVEVPGANEKLFF. CDR3 DNA sequence: TGCAGCGTGGAGGTGCCGGGCGCTAATGAAAAACTGTTTTTT.

The chain is built from TRBV7-9 and TRBJ2-7; TRBD1 agrees at 9 bases. V shed 4 bases and J 2 bases; nucleotides not matched to a gene: 6. This CDR3 is built from 15 residues. Germline CDR1 reads SEHNR; CDR2 reads FQNEAQ (reference sequence). The CDR3: CASSSRQGGTYEQYF. CDR3 nucleotide sequence: TGTGCCAGCAGCTCTCGACAGGGGGGAACCTACGAGCAGTACTTC.

The J gene is TRBJ1-1, the V gene TRBV7-9; D gene ambiguous. V was shortened by 1 base and J by 11 bases, with 11 bases between the two germline ends. This CDR3 has 12 residues. From germline, CDR1 is SEHNR and CDR2 FQNEAQ (reference sequence). CDR3 sequence: CASSLDGNRAFF. DNA for the CDR3: TGTGCCAGCAGCTTAGATGGTAACCGGGCTTTCTTT.

This sequence joins TRBV5-1 and TRBJ2-7; 9 nucleotides agree with TRBD2. V shed 0 bases and J 3 bases; nucleotides not matched to a gene: 7. Germline V gene data show CDR1 as SGHRS and CDR2 as YFSETQ. The length of the CDR3 is 16 residues. The DNA for the CDR3 is TGCGCCAGCAGCTTGGAGCCTAGCGGGGTTCTCTACGAGCAGTACTTC. Residues: CASSLEPSGVLYEQYF.